This T cell receptor beta chain was observed in a study of blood T cells in healthy people across ages. With 4 bases removed from V and 0 bases from J, the gap between germline ends came to 16 bases. This CDR3 contains 17 residues. Germline loops: CDR1 SGHRS, CDR2 YFSETQ. The sample holds a few counts of this clonotype. Drawing of peripheral blood yielded roughly 9.8 milliliters from each donor. Primed by a sample-barcoded 5' primer and a J-beta primer mix, a second PCR proceeded for 7 to 11 cycles. The template-switch adaptor was a 5' adaptor with 12 random nucleotides. It tagged each cDNA molecule. TCRdb independently ran MiXCR on the 5' RACE reads; one entry per CDR3 protein. The sample holds around 1,500,000 distinct CDR3 sequences, roughly 40% seen once.

J is TRBJ1-4 and V is TRBV5-1; D not certain. The sample taken for sequencing was blood. The TCR sequence derives from a woman younger than 30 in good health. The DNA of the CDR3 is TGCGCCAGCAGCCCTAGCTTTCGTTTGACAACTAATGAAAAACTGTTTTTT. Amino acids: CASSPSFRLTTNEKLFF.